Listed here is a single TCR beta chain. Its target antigen remains unknown. One base away there is no much larger clone; base qualities are not given. V loses 5 bases, J loses 4 bases, and the germline ends lie 12 bases apart. From the cysteine up to the phenylalanine, the CDR3 has a length of 14 residues. Left in the record is the CDR3 DNA by itself, 42 bases read in frame from the first base. From a lookup of the germline V gene (reference sequence), CDR1 and CDR2 are LNHDA and SQIVND. The approximately 20 healthy controls were blood donors whose buffy coats were used; they had a median age of approximately 61 years (range about 21-75), and 50% to 55% were female. On an AutoMACS, CD4+ and CD8+ cells were isolated via positive magnetic bead selection, and their purity was verified by flow cytometry. Peripheral blood mononuclear cells were obtained using density gradient separation with Ficoll-Paque PLUS. DNA was extracted from CD4-enriched, CD8-enriched or PBMC samples with Nucleospin Tissue or Tissue XS kits and quantified with a Qubit 2.0 fluorometer.

This record belongs to a study of somatic mutations in cytotoxic T cells in rheumatoid arthritis (dated 2017 in TCRdb). Turning to the overall study: Some V beta antibody-stained T-cell populations were flow-sorted on a FACSAria II or Sony SH800 at nearly 100% purity, and sorted V beta1+ cells also underwent TCRB sequencing. For 60 to 80 rheumatoid arthritis patients and 20 healthy controls, TCRB deep sequencing was carried out. The study asked whether expanded CD8+ T-cell clones in newly diagnosed, untreated rheumatoid arthritis carry somatic mutations, and used TCRB deep sequencing to characterize clonality. Patients and controls did not essentially differ in median age, which was nearly identical between the groups. What the work shows at the level of the full study, not this receptor alone: The slight underrepresentation of TRBV07 in patients was not corrected for multiple comparisons. Rheumatoid arthritis patients and age-matched healthy controls did not significantly differ in CD8+ T-cell clonality. The largest CD8+ clone made up more than 20% of CD8+ cells in about an eighth of the 65 patients, and blood and synovial fluid shared several identical CD8+ TCRB sequences. In patients, CD8+ clonality rose with age (Spearman r of about 0.53), which was not the case in healthy controls. The antigen targets of the expanded CD8+ clones were unknown, and absence from virus-specific databases did not rule out viral specificity.

Sequencing of TCRB CDR3 was done on genomic DNA with the immunoSEQ assay. In the paper's pipeline: Analyses were restricted to productive TCRB rearrangements. A clone was defined by a unique TCRB CDR3 sequence, and clonality was computed as a productive clonality index based on Shannon entropy. Repertoire overlap for a pair of samples was computed from each clone's template counts relative to total templates per sample. A correlation with a Spearman r of around 0.6 was found between V-gene usage by flow cytometry and V-gene usage by TCRB sequencing. TCRdb carries this immuneACCESS record with in-frame sequences only. Its versions omit some clonotypes, under half of them owing to an unresolved V gene in the studies checked, with the rest unexplained. V and J calls and clone size are copied from that table; D and trimming were computed from the DNA. This sample gives some 40,000 clones in total; 70% to 85% of them show up just once. About 3.2% of the sample lies in the top ten.

This chain joins TRBV19 to TRBJ2-1; the D gene remains uncertain. This clonotype originated in a middle-aged man in good health. The material sequenced was CD8+ T cells sorted from blood. The CDR3 amino acid sequence is: CASSELGRYNEQFF. The sequenced DNA is TGTGCCAGTAGTGAGCTAGGTCGGTACAATGAGCAGTTCTTC.